This T cell receptor (beta chain) is from a study of cytomegalovirus exposure and HLA in healthy donors. General observations from the study: TCR beta V- and J-gene trimming was later associated with a missense DCLRE1C variant. Reports indicate that TCR beta sequences accurately predicted the HLA-A and HLA-B alleles of most subjects. Clonal expansion was found to be greater in HLA-associated TCR beta chains than in equally common others in a later analysis.

A multiplex PCR was run with 60 Vbeta primers and 13 Jbeta primers. Produced via immunoSEQ multiplex PCR; TCRdb's table is partial and in-frame only. The data contain 100,000 to 150,000 clones, around 70% of them singletons. The germline gives CDR1 WNHNN, CDR2 SYGVQD (reference sequence). V shed 5 bases and J 0 bases; nucleotides not matched to a gene: 2. CDR3 size: 14 residues. In the case of this clone: What it binds is not known.

The chain carries TRBV10-1 and TRBJ2-7, with TRBD2 identical over 9 bases. The sequence came from a man aged 35 to 55 in good health and CMV-seropositive. Source material: PBMCs. In nucleotides, the CDR3 is TGCGCCAGCAGTCTAGCGGGGTCCTCCTACGAGCAGTACTTC. It encodes CASSLAGSSYEQYF.